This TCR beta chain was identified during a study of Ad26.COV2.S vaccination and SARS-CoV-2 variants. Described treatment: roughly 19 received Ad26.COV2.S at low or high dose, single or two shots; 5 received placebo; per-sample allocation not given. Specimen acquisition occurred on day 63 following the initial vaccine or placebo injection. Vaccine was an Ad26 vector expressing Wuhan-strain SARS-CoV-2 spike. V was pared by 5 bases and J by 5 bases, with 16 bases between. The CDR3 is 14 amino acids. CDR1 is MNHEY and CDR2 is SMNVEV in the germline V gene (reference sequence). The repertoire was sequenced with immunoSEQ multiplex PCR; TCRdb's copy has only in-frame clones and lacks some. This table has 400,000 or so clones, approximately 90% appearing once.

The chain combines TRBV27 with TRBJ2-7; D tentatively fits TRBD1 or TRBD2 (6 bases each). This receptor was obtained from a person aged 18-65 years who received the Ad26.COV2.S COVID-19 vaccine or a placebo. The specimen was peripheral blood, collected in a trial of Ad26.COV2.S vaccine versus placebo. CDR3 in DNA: TGTGCCAGCAGTCCGATCGGGGGCTACGACGAGCAGTACTTC. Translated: CASSPIGGYDEQYF.